These 17 T cell receptor beta chains came from one sample sequenced in a study of T cell repertoires in cytomegalovirus infection. TCRdb redid the calling of the reads with MiXCR, one entry per CDR3 protein. The repertoire holds some 450,000 distinct CDR3 sequences, under 40% seen once, with about 13% in the top ten. What was sequenced was PBMCs. The receptors were sampled from a human donor in good health (CMV status not recorded). Some clones in this sample may be carry-over from other donors' samples.

This clonotype was seen a few times. The rearrangement uses TRBV12-3 or TRBV12-4 and TRBJ2-1; 10 bases fit TRBD1. The CDR3 contains 16 residues. With 6 bases clipped from V and 7 bases from J, the junction kept 12 bases outside the gene matches. In nucleotides, the CDR3 is TGTGCCAGCAGGGGTCTTGGGACAGGGGATAGGAATGAGCAGTTCTTC. Protein: CASRGLGTGDRNEQFF.

This clonotype was picked up a small number of times. This rearrangement joins TRBV12-3 or TRBV12-4 to TRBJ1-2; 8 bases fit TRBD1. The CDR3 contains 15 residues. The junction had 10 bases not matched to a gene; V was cut back by 6 bases and J by 4 bases. The chain's CDR3 is CASRNTGGSGYGYTF. Written as DNA, the CDR3 is TGTGCCAGCAGGAACACAGGGGGTAGCGGCTATGGCTACACCTTC.

With regard to this clonotype: A much larger clonotype is one base distant, so this may be a read error. The chain is built from TRBV7-2 and TRBJ1-2; perhaps TRBD1 as D (6 bases). The CDR3 length is 15 residues. CDR1 is SGHTA, CDR2 FQGNSA, per germline. The DNA for the CDR3 is TGTGCCAGCAGCTTACAAGGGGACACGGCCTATGGCTACCCCTTC. Encoded protein: CASSLQGDTAYGYPF.

The table lists this clonotype with a count of one. This is likely a read error, given that the CDR3 carries no conserved phenylalanine or tryptophan at its end. The DNA is omitted, as the CDR3 cannot be located on it reliably, and the CDR3 follows TCRdb's listing. The chain recombines TRBV4-1 with TRBJ1-4; TRBD1, the table's D call, was not compared with the DNA. The CDR3 is 15 residues long, ends included. Germline CDR1 reads MGHRA; CDR2 reads YSYEKL. CDR3 residues: CASSSADRDHEKMFC.

The rearrangement uses TRBV2 and TRBJ2-5, with 8 bases lining up with TRBD1. Per germline, CDR1 SNHLY and CDR2 FYNNEI. After removal of 4 bases from V and 3 bases from J, the junction contained 4 bases not matched to a gene. This CDR3 contains 14 residues. The CDR3 coding sequence is TGTGCCAGCAGTGGACAGGGGTTAGAAGAGACCCAGTACTTC. The encoded protein is CASSGQGLEETQYF.

The chain combines TRBV5-6 with TRBJ1-1; 7 bases are a match to TRBD1. Germline CDR1 and CDR2: SGHDT and YYEEEE. J was trimmed by 6 bases and V by 4 bases; bases with no gene match: 21. CDR3 length: 18 residues. The CDR3 sequence: CASSRKMTGLKRGAEAFF. DNA for the CDR3: TGTGCCAGCAGCCGTAAAATGACAGGGTTGAAGAGGGGTGCTGAAGCTTTCTTT.

This clonotype was observed a few times. This chain uses TRBV6-1 with TRBJ1-5; 7 nucleotides line up with TRBD1. The germline CDR1 and CDR2 sequences are MNHNS and SASEGT. There are 13 residues in the CDR3. Unmatched junction bases numbered 5, after V lost 6 bases and J lost 6 bases. DNA of the CDR3: TGTGCCAGCAGAGGGGACAGACGTCAGCCCCAGCATTTT. This encodes CASRGDRRQPQHF.

The chain has TRBV11-2 and TRBJ2-1; the D gene is possibly TRBD2 (6 bases). The CDR3 consists of 16 residues. Germline V gene data show CDR1 as SGHAT and CDR2 as FQNNGV. Trimming removed 2 bases from V and 7 bases from J, with 18 bases in between. The DNA of the CDR3 is TGTGCCAGCAGCTTAATCCGATTAGCGGCTAGGAATGAGCAGTTCTTC. As protein: CASSLIRLAARNEQFF.

The chain is built from TRBV6-2 or TRBV6-3 and TRBJ1-5, with D unresolved. CDR3 length equals 14 residues. V lost 8 bases to trimming and J lost 0 bases, with 11 bases between them. Germline V lookup: CDR1 MNHEY, CDR2 SVGEGT. The CDR3 nucleotides are TGTGCCAGCGGTGGGGTCTATAGCAATCAGCCCCAGCATTTT. It codes for CASGGVYSNQPQHF.

This clonotype was recorded at least ten times. This sequence joins TRBV7-2 and TRBJ1-5, with TRBD1 matching over 10 bases. The CDR3 length is 14 residues. CDR1 and CDR2 from the germline V gene are SGHTA and FQGNSA. The V gene end was trimmed by 4 bases and the J gene end by 5 bases; junction bases not matched to a gene: 2. CDR3 in amino acids: CASSYGTGDQPQHF. CDR3 in DNA: TGTGCCAGCAGCTACGGGACAGGGGATCAGCCCCAGCATTTT.

With respect to this clonotype: The junction does not match germline at one end; this may be a read error. This rearrangement joins TRBV12-3 or TRBV12-4 to TRBJ1-5, with TRBD1 as a possible D gene (5 bases). The CDR3 consists of 18 residues. The CDR3 sequence is CTSTHQGLTFTFNQPQHF. The CDR3 DNA follows: TGTACCAGCACCCACCAGGGACTGACCTTCACATTCAATCAGCCCCAGCATTTT.

CDR3 nucleotides: TGTGCCAGCAGCCAAGAATCAGACGGGCGGTTTGGCTACACCTTC. Protein product: CASSQESDGRFGYTF. The V call is TRBV3-1, the J call TRBJ1-2, with D uncertain. The germline V gene has CDR1 LGHDT and CDR2 YNNKEL (reference sequence). Trimming took 0 bases from V and 7 from J, leaving 15 bases between them. CDR3 length: 15 residues.

The table lists this clonotype with a few counts. The rearrangement links TRBV10-2 to TRBJ1-6, with D possibly TRBD1 on 5 matching bases. The length of the CDR3 is 14 residues. Looked up from germline, CDR1 is WSHSY and CDR2 is SAAADI. Trimming took off 4 bases at V and 9 bases at J, with 13 bases between the two ends. CDR3 DNA: TGCGCCAGCAGTGCCTCGGGGGTTTCTTCACCCCTCCACTTT. This codes for CASSASGVSSPLHF.

In this sample, this clonotype turned up many times. The V and J genes are TRBV11-2 and TRBJ1-5; weak D call: TRBD1 (5 bases). The CDR3 loop spans 15 amino acids. Per germline, CDR1 SGHAT and CDR2 FQNNGV. V was shortened by 3 bases and J by 6 bases, with 15 bases between the two germline ends. CDR3 sequence reads: CASSLGTQGRQPQHF. CDR3 nucleotide sequence: TGTGCCAGCAGCTTGGGTACTCAGGGCCGTCAGCCCCAGCATTTT. Drawing the rest from reference TRBV11-2 and TRBJ1-5, the complete variable domain is EAGVAQSPRYKIIEKRQSVAFWCNPISGHATLYWYQQILGQGPKLLIQFQNNGVVDDSQLPKDRFSAERLKGVDSTLKIQPAKLEDSAVYLCASSLGTQGRQPQHFGDGTRLSIL.

A few counts support this clonotype. This chain joins TRBV5-5 and TRBJ2-1; TRBD2 aligns across 10 bases. V shed 0 bases and J 6 bases; nucleotides not matched to a gene: 3. Germline V gives CDR1 SGHKS, CDR2 YYEKEE (reference sequence). This CDR3 has 15 residues. This CDR3 is CASSLGSGGPNEQFF. The DNA of the CDR3 is TGTGCCAGCAGCTTGGGTAGCGGGGGGCCCAATGAGCAGTTCTTC.

This chain links TRBV6-2 or TRBV6-3 with TRBJ2-1; possible D gene TRBD2, 6 bases. V was trimmed by 0 bases and J by 6 bases, leaving 12 bases between them. CDR1 and CDR2 (germline): MNHEY, SVGEGT. The CDR3 is made up of 15 amino acids. Here the CDR3 reads CASSYSSSAPNEQFF. The CDR3 coding sequence is TGTGCCAGCAGTTACTCTTCTAGCGCTCCCAATGAGCAGTTCTTC.

Concerning this clonotype: The final CDR3 position lacks the conserved phenylalanine or tryptophan, pointing to a likely read error. The chain couples TRBV11-2 to TRBJ1-4; TRBD1 agrees at 7 bases. This CDR3 comprises 15 residues. Germline loops: CDR1 SGHAT, CDR2 FQNNGV. V was pared by 3 bases and J by 5 bases, with 6 bases of the junction left unmatched. The CDR3 region is CASSFIQGRNEKLFL. The CDR3 DNA is TGTGCCAGCAGCTTTATACAGGGGAGAAATGAAAAACTGTTTTTG.